Below are 14 T cell receptor beta chains sequenced from a single sample in a study of post-analysis software for immune sequencing data (dated by TCRdb to between 2014 and 2017). What the study reported, not specific to this receptor: Patients showed significantly higher frequencies than controls for a handful of TRBV segments, among them TRBV5-6, TRBV5-1 and TRBV20-1.

Receptors were amplified or captured by PCR. The run used an Illumina HiSeq 2500. To reduce PCR and sequencing biases, unique molecular identifiers were built into the TCR beta cDNA libraries. TCRdb cleaned the public reads at Q25 with fastp, built clones with MiXCR and kept in-frame beta chains. Duplicate CDR3 protein sequences are folded into a single record with the most common DNA and genes. The sample includes around 200,000 distinct CDR3 sequences, with 29% observed a single time. Roughly 3.5% of the sample is in the top ten clones. No antigen has been assigned to these receptors. The sequenced sample consisted of blood. These receptors all come from a girl aged 2 to 17 with multiple sclerosis.

The J gene is TRBJ1-1, the V gene TRBV5-1; the match to TRBD1 covers 9 bases. The germline V gene encodes CDR1 SGHRS and CDR2 YFSETQ. The CDR3 has 19 residues. The J segment lost 0 bases and the V segment lost 0 bases, leaving 12 bases of the junction unmatched. CDR3 amino acids: CASSLGRGTGYSMNTEAFF. CDR3 nucleotides: TGCGCCAGCAGCTTGGGTCGGGGGACAGGGTATTCAATGAACACTGAAGCTTTCTTT.

A few counts support this clonotype. The chain has TRBV29-1 and TRBJ1-1; D call uncertain. This CDR3 has 13 amino acids. Trimming took 3 bases from V and 1 from J, leaving 9 bases between them. From germline, CDR1 is SQVTM and CDR2 ANQGSEA. For the CDR3, the DNA is TGCAGCGTTGACGAGGGAACGAACACTGAAGCTTTCTTT. Translated: CSVDEGTNTEAFF.

The chain is built from TRBV13 and TRBJ2-7; 8 bases align to TRBD1. Germline lookup yields CDR1 PRHDT and CDR2 FYEKMQ (reference sequence). V lost 3 bases, J lost 3 bases, and 10 bases stayed unmatched. The CDR3 is 16 amino acids. CDR3 in amino acids: CASSFIGSGTGYEQYF. For the CDR3, the DNA is TGTGCCAGCAGCTTCATCGGCTCCGGGACAGGCTACGAGCAGTACTTC.

The chain is built from TRBV3-1 and TRBJ2-7; D gene ambiguous. CDR3 length: 18 amino acids. Germline assignment: CDR1 LGHDT and CDR2 YNNKEL (reference sequence). V was clipped by 0 bases and J by 5 bases, with 23 bases between them. CDR3 region: CASSQDFPDQVLRDEQYF. Written as DNA, the CDR3 is TGTGCCAGCAGCCAAGATTTCCCCGACCAGGTCCTTAGGGACGAGCAGTACTTC.

This clonotype was counted at least ten times. V and J are TRBV5-1 and TRBJ2-1; no clear D gene. The germline V gene encodes CDR1 SGHRS and CDR2 YFSETQ. There are 16 residues in the CDR3. V lost 3 bases to trimming and J lost 0 bases, with 13 bases between them. CDR3 residues: CASSSSSRNSYNEQFF. The CDR3 nucleotides read TGCGCCAGCAGCTCCAGTAGTCGTAACTCCTACAATGAGCAGTTCTTC. The full variable domain, in which reference TRBV5-1 and TRBJ2-1 provide the parts outside the CDR3, is KAGVTQTPRYLIKTRGQQVTLSCSPISGHRSVSWYQQTPGQGLQFLFEYFSETQRNKGNFPGRFSGRQFSNSRSEMNVSTLELGDSALYLCASSSSSRNSYNEQFFGPGTRLTVL.

This clonotype was picked up many times. CDR3 protein: CASSRQANQPQHF. For the CDR3, the DNA is TGCGCCAGCAGTAGACAGGCCAATCAGCCCCAGCATTTT. The genes are TRBV4-1 and TRBJ1-5; D is perhaps TRBD1 (6 bases). The V end lost 6 bases, the J end lost 3 bases, and 9 bases lay between the germline ends. Germline CDR1 reads MGHRA; CDR2 reads YSYEKL. This CDR3 comprises 13 residues.

This clonotype was recorded at least ten times. The rearrangement uses TRBV29-1 and TRBJ1-2; D is unclear. Germline V CDR1 and CDR2: SQVTM, ANQGSEA. V shed 0 bases and J shed 4 bases, with 12 bases lying between them. The CDR3 is 14 amino acids. DNA of the CDR3: TGCAGCGTTGAAGAACCCCCCAGCGGCTATGGCTACACCTTC. It codes for CSVEEPPSGYGYTF.

The chain combines TRBV7-9 with TRBJ1-1, with D possibly TRBD1 on 5 matching bases. The germline V gene has CDR1 SEHNR and CDR2 FQNEAQ (reference sequence). CDR3 length: 14 amino acids. V lost 5 bases to trimming and J lost 5 bases, with 15 bases between them. Here the CDR3 reads CASSPTGAGTEAFF. The CDR3 bases are TGTGCCAGCAGCCCGACCGGGGCAGGGACTGAAGCTTTCTTT. Full variable domain (outside the CDR3, taken from reference TRBV7-9 and TRBJ1-1): DTGVSQNPRHKITKRGQNVTFRCDPISEHNRLYWYRQTLGQGPEFLTYFQNEAQLEKSRLLSDRFSAERPKGSFSTLEIQRTEQGDSAMYLCASSPTGAGTEAFFGQGTRLTVV.

In this sample, this clonotype turned up a few times. This rearrangement joins TRBV3-1 to TRBJ1-2; D ambiguous. CDR1 and CDR2 from the germline V gene are LGHDT and YNNKEL (reference sequence). Trimming removed 7 bases at V and 6 bases at J, with 15 bases between. CDR3 length: 13 amino acids. The CDR3, as DNA: TGTGCCAGCATCCTACTCGCTCAGAATGGCTACACCTTC. Protein sequence: CASILLAQNGYTF. Full variable domain (rest looked up from reference TRBV3-1 and TRBJ1-2): DTAVSQTPKYLVTQMGNDKSIKCEQNLGHDTMYWYKQDSKKFLKIMFSYNNKELIINETVPNRFSPKSPDKAHLNLHINSLELGDSAVYFCASILLAQNGYTFGSGTRLTVV.

This chain links TRBV30 with TRBJ2-7; TRBD2 might be the D (7 bases). CDR3 length: 14 amino acids. The V and J ends lost 0 bases and 9 bases respectively, with 18 bases between them. CDR1 and CDR2 from the germline V gene are GTSNPN and SVGIG (reference sequence). The CDR3 DNA reads TGTGCCTGGAGTGTAGGCGGGAGTAAAGGGGGGCAGTACTTC. Its protein product is CAWSVGGSKGGQYF.

This clonotype has at least ten counts. CDR3 DNA sequence: TGTGCCAGCAGTAAGGCGTGGAACTCCTACAATGAGCAGTTCTTC. It codes for CASSKAWNSYNEQFF. This chain joins TRBV6-2 or TRBV6-3 and TRBJ2-1, with no clear D. Germline assignment: CDR1 MNHEY and CDR2 SVGEGT. The V end lost 5 bases, the J end lost 0 bases, and 11 bases lay between the germline ends. The CDR3 covers 15 residues.

This clonotype was detected ten times or more. This chain uses TRBV4-1 with TRBJ2-2; tentative D call: TRBD2 (5 bases). Germline V lookup: CDR1 MGHRA, CDR2 YSYEKL. CDR3 length: 16 amino acids. V lost 1 base, J lost 2 bases, and 11 bases lay in between. DNA of the CDR3: TGCGCCAGCAGCCAAGGGAGGTTTTTCAACACCGGGGAGCTGTTTTTT. This encodes CASSQGRFFNTGELFF.

Concerning this clonotype itself: Just one base apart from a much larger clone, this may be a read error. The V and J genes are TRBV29-1 and TRBJ2-7, with unresolved D. Germline loops: CDR1 SQVTM, CDR2 ANQGSEA. The CDR3 is 13 amino acids. Deletions cut 4 bases from V and 3 bases from J, with 13 bases between. CDR3 residues: CSVADHLGYEQYF. The CDR3 bases are TGCAGCGTTGCTGATCACCTCGGCTACGAGCAGTACTTC.

Remarks on this clonotype: This sequence may be a read error, since a much larger clone differs from it by one base. The chain joins TRBV20-1 to TRBJ2-3; the match to TRBD1 covers 7 bases. The CDR3 has 14 residues. Germline V gives CDR1 DFQATT, CDR2 SNEGSKA (reference sequence). V dropped 5 bases and J dropped 0; count of bases not matched to a gene: 5. The CDR3 DNA follows: TGCAGTGCTGCGGACAGGACTAGCACAGATACGCAGTATTTT. Translation: CSAADRTSTDTQYF.